Listed here are 23 T cell receptor beta chains from one sample, sequenced in a study of T cells in Graves' hyperthyroidism and ophthalmopathy. RNA transcripts yielded amplified TCR beta CDR3 regions. The HTBI primer set was used in a first-round RT-PCR of the TCR CDR3. Via MiXCR, TCRdb re-called the multiplex PCR reads, giving one row per CDR3 protein. The sample has about 770,000 distinct CDR3 sequences; 15% to 20% are singletons. The specimen was blood. These TCRs come from a woman between 50 and 59 years old with Graves' hyperthyroidism that later progressed to Graves' ophthalmopathy.

This clonotype occurred a few times. The rearrangement uses TRBV7-9 and TRBJ1-6; the match to TRBD1 covers 7 bases. V was pared by 6 bases and J by 7 bases, with 6 bases of the junction left unmatched. Germline CDR1 and CDR2: SEHNR and FQNEAQ (reference sequence). This CDR3 has 14 amino acids. The CDR3 spells CASSSTGSNSPLHF. The CDR3 bases are TGTGCCAGCAGTTCGACAGGGTCGAATTCACCCCTCCACTTT. Full variable domain (outside the CDR3, taken from reference TRBV7-9 and TRBJ1-6): DTGVSQNPRHKITKRGQNVTFRCDPISEHNRLYWYRQTLGQGPEFLTYFQNEAQLEKSRLLSDRFSAERPKGSFSTLEIQRTEQGDSAMYLCASSSTGSNSPLHFGNGTRLTVT.

In this sample, this clonotype turned up a few times. CDR3 in DNA: TGCGCCAGCAGCCCCCGGGGCCCCGGCTATGGCTACACCTTC. Translation gives CASSPRGPGYGYTF. The chain employs TRBV5-1 and TRBJ1-2, with D tentatively TRBD1 (5 bases). CDR3 size: 14 residues. Germline V gives CDR1 SGHRS, CDR2 YFSETQ. Between the trimmed V and J ends, which lost 4 bases and 4 bases, there was a span of 14 bases.

This clonotype was counted at least ten times. This chain connects TRBV11-2 to TRBJ1-2; D is uncertain. Germline lookup yields CDR1 SGHAT and CDR2 FQNNGV. The CDR3 runs 15 residues. Trimming stripped 5 bases from V and 2 bases from J, with 15 bases between. CDR3 sequence (DNA): TGTGCCAGCAGCGATCCTTTACGGGAAAACTATGGCTACACCTTC. Translation gives CASSDPLRENYGYTF.

V gene TRBV20-1 combines with J gene TRBJ2-7; perhaps TRBD1 as D (6 bases). The CDR3 is made up of 14 amino acids. Trimming removed 5 bases at V and 6 bases at J, with 20 bases between. Germline V gene lookup returns CDR1 DFQATT and CDR2 SNEGSKA (reference sequence). In DNA form, the CDR3 reads TGCAGTGCTTGCCAGACAGGAGAGGGGTTCGAGCAGTACTTC. Its translation is CSACQTGEGFEQYF.

This clonotype showed up many times. The V and J genes are TRBV5-1 and TRBJ1-1, with 8 bases lining up with TRBD1. Losses at the gene ends were 4 bases for V and 5 bases for J; bases not matched to a gene: 7. CDR1 and CDR2 from the germline V gene are SGHRS and YFSETQ. The CDR3 length is 14 residues. The CDR3 protein is CASSLDRAVTEAFF. The CDR3 nucleotides read TGCGCCAGCAGCCTGGACAGGGCGGTTACTGAAGCTTTCTTT.

At least ten counts were recorded for this clonotype. V gene TRBV11-2 combines with J gene TRBJ2-1; TRBD2 aligns across 10 bases. The length of the CDR3 is 16 residues. Germline CDR1 reads SGHAT; CDR2 reads FQNNGV. J lost 9 bases, V lost 0 bases, and 8 bases had no gene match. CDR3 bases: TGTGCCAGCAGCTTAGATCTAGCGGGGGCCTCCGGTGAGCAGTTCTTC. Protein: CASSLDLAGASGEQFF.

This clonotype has only a few counts. The V call is TRBV27, the J call TRBJ2-7; 13 positions match TRBD2. J lost 4 bases, V lost 2 bases, and 2 bases had no gene match. The CDR3 has 15 amino acids. Germline V gene lookup returns CDR1 MNHEY and CDR2 SMNVEV (reference sequence). CDR3 sequence: CASSLKTSGGYEQYF. The CDR3, as DNA: TGTGCCAGCAGTTTAAAGACTAGCGGGGGGTACGAGCAGTACTTC.

This clonotype appeared a few times. The genes are TRBV7-9 and TRBJ1-4; tentative D call: TRBD1 (6 bases). CDR3 length: 14 amino acids. Trimming removed 7 bases from V and 8 bases from J, with 17 bases in between. Germline CDR1 is SEHNR and CDR2 is FQNEAQ (reference sequence). The CDR3 region has the DNA TGTGCCAGCACCGAAACAGGGTCGGAGGAAAAACTGTTTTTT. Translation gives CASTETGSEEKLFF.

The chain has TRBV11-2 and TRBJ2-7, with 11 nucleotides matching TRBD2. CDR3 size: 15 residues. With 4 bases clipped from V and 4 bases from J, the junction kept 6 bases outside the gene matches. Germline CDR1 is SGHAT and CDR2 is FQNNGV. CDR3 sequence (DNA): TGTGCCAGCAGCTCTAGCGGGGGGTCTCGGTACGAGCAGTACTTC. Translating gives CASSSSGGSRYEQYF. Full variable domain (outside the CDR3, taken from reference TRBV11-2 and TRBJ2-7): EAGVAQSPRYKIIEKRQSVAFWCNPISGHATLYWYQQILGQGPKLLIQFQNNGVVDDSQLPKDRFSAERLKGVDSTLKIQPAKLEDSAVYLCASSSSGGSRYEQYFGPGTRLTVT.

Of note for this clonotype: A much bigger clone sits one base away, suggesting this may be a read error. The chain employs TRBV6-9 and TRBJ2-2; 10 nucleotides match TRBD1. CDR1 and CDR2 (germline): MNHGY, SVAAGI. V dropped 3 bases and J dropped 4; count of bases not matched to a gene: 11. The CDR3 length is 18 residues. The CDR3 DNA reads as TGTGCCAGCAGTTACCCCCCGGACAGGGGGAGGCGCACCGGGGAGCTGTTTTTT. Encoded protein: CASSYPPDRGRRTGELFF.

This clonotype was detected only a few times. The V gene is TRBV5-1, the J gene TRBJ2-2, with 9 bases aligning to TRBD1. CDR3 length: 15 amino acids. The V segment lost 8 bases and the J segment 4 bases; nucleotides outside the gene matches: 9. Per the germline V gene, CDR1 is SGHRS and CDR2 is YFSETQ. For the CDR3, the DNA is TGCGCCAGTGGACGACAGGGGGGAGGCACCGGGGAGCTGTTTTTT. Its protein product is CASGRQGGGTGELFF.

A few counts support this clonotype. The V and J genes are TRBV12-5 and TRBJ2-1, with TRBD1 matching over 8 bases. This CDR3 region has 16 residues. Germline lookup yields CDR1 LGHNT and CDR2 FRNRAP. V trimming: 0 bases; J trimming: 4 bases; junction bases outside the gene matches: 5. The CDR3 protein is CASGLVTGGNYNEQFF. The CDR3 DNA reads as TGTGCTAGTGGTTTGGTCACAGGGGGGAATTACAATGAGCAGTTCTTC.

This sequence joins TRBV27 and TRBJ2-5; TRBD2 matches at 10 bases. V shed 6 bases, J shed 5 bases, and the junction held 9 bases outside the gene matches. CDR1 and CDR2 (germline): MNHEY, SMNVEV (reference sequence). The CDR3 spans 15 residues. CDR3 sequence: CASSYSGGPGETQYF. Here the CDR3 DNA reads TGTGCCAGCAGCTATAGCGGGGGGCCGGGTGAGACCCAGTACTTC.

This clonotype was counted only a few times. The J gene is TRBJ2-1, the V gene TRBV24-1; D possibly corresponds to TRBD2 (6 bases). Germline-derived CDR1 and CDR2 are KGHDR and SFDVKD. V was pared by 5 bases and J by 9 bases, with 19 bases between. The CDR3 sequence is 15 residues long. The CDR3 protein is CATSGLDDWGGEQFF. The DNA for the CDR3 is TGTGCCACCAGTGGACTAGACGATTGGGGAGGTGAGCAGTTCTTC.

There are many counts of this clonotype. This chain connects TRBV6-1 to TRBJ1-2, with D unresolved. CDR1 MNHNS and CDR2 SASEGT come from the germline V gene. With 4 bases removed from V and 4 bases from J, the gap between germline ends came to 7 bases. The CDR3 consists of 12 residues. In DNA, the CDR3 is TGTGCCAGCAGTGGGATGACCTATGGCTACACCTTC. Translated, it gives CASSGMTYGYTF.

The table lists this clonotype with many counts. The CDR3 DNA is TGCAGTGCTAGAGTCTTGGACAGTCCGAACACTGAAGCTTTCTTT. This gives the protein CSARVLDSPNTEAFF. The chain joins TRBV20-1 to TRBJ1-1; a weak D match, TRBD1 (6 bases). Germline CDR1 reads DFQATT; CDR2 reads SNEGSKA (reference sequence). Trimming left V 1 base short and J 1 base short, with 13 bases between. The CDR3 consists of 15 residues.

The V call is TRBV12-5, the J call TRBJ2-7; D tentatively fits TRBD1 or TRBD2 (5 bases each). Trimming pared 0 bases from V and 3 bases from J, leaving 12 bases between. The germline gives CDR1 LGHNT, CDR2 FRNRAP. This CDR3 is built from 15 residues. CDR3: CASGLVLRDHYEQYF. CDR3 DNA: TGTGCTAGTGGTTTGGTACTCAGGGACCACTACGAGCAGTACTTC. The variable domain in full, with the rest retrieved from reference TRBV12-5 and TRBJ2-7, is DARVTQTPRHKVTEMGQEVTMRCQPILGHNTVFWYRQTMMQGLELLAYFRNRAPLDDSGMPKDRFSAEMPDATLATLKIQPSEPRDSAVYFCASGLVLRDHYEQYFGPGTRLTVT.

This clonotype was seen ten or more times. CDR3 DNA sequence: TGTGCCAGCAGCCGAGCGTCGAGCTCCTACAATGAGCAGTTCTTC. Protein: CASSRASSSYNEQFF. This rearrangement joins TRBV5-5 to TRBJ2-1; unclear D gene. Trimming stripped 4 bases from V and 0 bases from J, with 11 bases between. CDR1 is SGHKS and CDR2 is YYEKEE in the germline V gene (reference sequence). CDR3 length equals 15 residues.

This clonotype was detected many times. The chain combines TRBV6-2 or TRBV6-3 with TRBJ1-5; D might be TRBD1 (5 bases). Trimming took 4 bases from V and 1 from J, leaving 8 bases between them. In germline, CDR1 is MNHEY, CDR2 SVGEGT. The CDR3 runs to 14 residues. The CDR3 region is CASSFGHSNQPQHF. In DNA, the CDR3 is TGTGCCAGCAGTTTCGGACACAGCAATCAGCCCCAGCATTTT.

The chain has TRBV20-1 and TRBJ1-4, with unresolved D. The V gene's germline CDR1 is DFQATT and CDR2 SNEGSKA (reference sequence). V shed 8 bases and J shed 4 bases, with 17 bases lying between them. This CDR3 contains 14 residues. The CDR3 bases are TGCAGTACTTTTAGTGGGCAGTTTAATGAAAAACTGTTTTTT. It encodes CSTFSGQFNEKLFF.

This clonotype was observed many times. The chain is built from TRBV6-1 and TRBJ1-1, with TRBD1 as a possible D gene (6 bases). This CDR3 comprises 15 residues. CDR1 is MNHNS and CDR2 is SASEGT in the germline V gene. V lost 2 bases and J lost 1, with 11 bases in between. CDR3 nucleotides: TGTGCCAGCAGTGAAAGTTGGACAGCGAACACTGAAGCTTTCTTT. Its protein product is CASSESWTANTEAFF.

The sample holds a few counts of this clonotype. The V call is TRBV30, the J call TRBJ1-2, with D possibly matching TRBD1 (6 bases). Germline CDR1 and CDR2: GTSNPN and SVGIG (reference sequence). This CDR3 contains 16 residues. V lost 5 bases to trimming and J lost 5 bases, with 24 bases between them. CDR3 sequence reads: CAWGAPGAGARYGYTF. Here the CDR3 DNA reads TGTGCCTGGGGGGCCCCGGGGGCGGGGGCCAGGTATGGCTACACCTTC.

This clonotype was recorded at least ten times. The chain links TRBV5-1 to TRBJ2-7, with D possibly matching TRBD2 (7 bases). Germline-derived CDR1 and CDR2 are SGHRS and YFSETQ. The CDR3 contains 14 residues. V shed 7 bases and J shed 0 bases, with 14 bases lying between them. The CDR3 sequence is CASRPAGASYEQYF. The CDR3 nucleotides read TGCGCCAGCCGCCCGGCGGGGGCCTCCTACGAGCAGTACTTC.